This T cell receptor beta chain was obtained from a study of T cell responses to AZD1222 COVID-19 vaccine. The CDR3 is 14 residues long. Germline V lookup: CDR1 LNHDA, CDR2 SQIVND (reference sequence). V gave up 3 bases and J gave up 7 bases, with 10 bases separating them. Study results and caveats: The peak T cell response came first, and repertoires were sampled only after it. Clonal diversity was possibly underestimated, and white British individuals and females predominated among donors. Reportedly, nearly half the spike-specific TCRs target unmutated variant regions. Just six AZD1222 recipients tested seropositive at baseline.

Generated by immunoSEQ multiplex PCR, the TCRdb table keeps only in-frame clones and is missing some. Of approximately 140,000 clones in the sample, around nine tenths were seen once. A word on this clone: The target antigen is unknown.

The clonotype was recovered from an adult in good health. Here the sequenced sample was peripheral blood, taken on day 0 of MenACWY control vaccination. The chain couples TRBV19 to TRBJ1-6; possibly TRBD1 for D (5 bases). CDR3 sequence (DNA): TGTGCCAGTAGTATTTTACAGGAAAATTCACCCCTCCACTTT. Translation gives CASSILQENSPLHF.